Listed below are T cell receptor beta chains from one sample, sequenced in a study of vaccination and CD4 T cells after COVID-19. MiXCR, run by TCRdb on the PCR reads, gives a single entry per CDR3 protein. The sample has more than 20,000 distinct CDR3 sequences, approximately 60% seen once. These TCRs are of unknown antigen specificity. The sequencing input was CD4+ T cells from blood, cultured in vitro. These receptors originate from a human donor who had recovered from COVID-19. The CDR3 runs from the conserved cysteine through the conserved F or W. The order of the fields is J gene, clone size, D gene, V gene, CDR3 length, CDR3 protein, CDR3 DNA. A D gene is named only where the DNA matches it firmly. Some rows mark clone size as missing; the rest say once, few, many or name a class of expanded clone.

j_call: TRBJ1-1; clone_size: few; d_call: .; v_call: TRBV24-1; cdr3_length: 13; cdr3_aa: CATGTSLGTEAFF; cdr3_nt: TGTGCCACTGGGACTTCCTTAGGAACTGAAGCTTTCTTT
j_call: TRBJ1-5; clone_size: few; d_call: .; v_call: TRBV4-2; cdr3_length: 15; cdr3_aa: CASSQDLAGNQPQHF; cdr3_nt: TGTGCCAGCAGCCAAGATCTTGCGGGGAATCAGCCCCAGCATTTT
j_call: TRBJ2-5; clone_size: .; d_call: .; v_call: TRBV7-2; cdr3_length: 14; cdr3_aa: CASRSGTGQETQYF; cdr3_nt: TGTGCCAGCAGGTCAGGGACTGGCCAAGAGACCCAGTACTTC
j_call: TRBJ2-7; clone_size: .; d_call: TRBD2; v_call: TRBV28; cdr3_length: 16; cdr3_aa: CASSTPGTSGRNEQYF; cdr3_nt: TGTGCCAGCAGTACCCCCGGGACTAGCGGGAGGAACGAGCAGTACTTC
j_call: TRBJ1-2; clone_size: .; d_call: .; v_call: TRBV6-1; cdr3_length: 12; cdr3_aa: CASSTGPGGYTF; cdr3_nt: TGTGCCAGCAGCACTGGACCGGGTGGCTACACCTTC
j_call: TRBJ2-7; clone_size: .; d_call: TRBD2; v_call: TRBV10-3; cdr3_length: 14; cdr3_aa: CAIRPSGGSYEQYF; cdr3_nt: TGTGCCATCAGACCTAGCGGGGGCTCCTACGAGCAGTACTTC
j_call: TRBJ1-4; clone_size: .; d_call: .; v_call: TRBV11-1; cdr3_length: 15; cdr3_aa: CASSLVGRQSEKLFF; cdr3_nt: TGTGCCAGCAGCTTGGTCGGCAGACAGAGTGAAAAACTGTTTTTT
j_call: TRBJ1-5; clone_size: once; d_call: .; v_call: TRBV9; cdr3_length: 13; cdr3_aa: CASSVGGPGPQHF; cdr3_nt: TGTGCCAGCAGCGTAGGGGGCCCTGGGCCCCAGCATTTT
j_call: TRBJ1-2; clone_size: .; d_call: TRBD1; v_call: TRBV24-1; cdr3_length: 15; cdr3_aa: CATSDPGTGFDGYTF; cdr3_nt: TGTGCCACCAGTGACCCCGGGACAGGGTTTGATGGCTACACCTTC
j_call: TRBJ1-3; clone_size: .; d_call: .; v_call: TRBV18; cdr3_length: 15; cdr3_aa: CASSPPTDSGNTIYF; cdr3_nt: TGTGCCAGCTCACCTCCGACGGACTCTGGAAACACCATATATTTT
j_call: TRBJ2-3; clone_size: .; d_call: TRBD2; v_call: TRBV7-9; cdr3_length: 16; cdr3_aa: CASSLALAGESDTQYF; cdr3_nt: TGTGCCAGCAGCTTAGCGCTAGCGGGGGAGTCAGATACGCAGTATTTT
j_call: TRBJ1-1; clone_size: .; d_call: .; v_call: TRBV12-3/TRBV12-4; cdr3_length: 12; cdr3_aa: CASTPDRGVAFF; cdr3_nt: TGTGCCAGCACCCCGGATCGGGGTGTAGCTTTCTTT
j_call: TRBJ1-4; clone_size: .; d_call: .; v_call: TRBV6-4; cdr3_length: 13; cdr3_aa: CASSERWGGKLFF; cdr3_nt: TGTGCCAGCAGTGAGAGGTGGGGGGGAAAACTGTTTTTT
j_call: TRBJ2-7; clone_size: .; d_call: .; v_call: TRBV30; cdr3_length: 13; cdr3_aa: CAWSVLQSGEQYF; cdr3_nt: TGTGCCTGGAGTGTACTACAGTCTGGCGAGCAGTACTTC
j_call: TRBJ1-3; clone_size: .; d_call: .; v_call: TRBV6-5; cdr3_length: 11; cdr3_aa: CASSWGNTIYF; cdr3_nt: TGTGCCAGCAGTTGGGGAAACACCATATATTTT
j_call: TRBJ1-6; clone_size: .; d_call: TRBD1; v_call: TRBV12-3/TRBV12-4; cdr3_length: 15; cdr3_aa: CASSLGGTGLSPLHF; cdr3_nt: TGTGCCAGCAGTTTAGGGGGGACAGGGCTTTCACCCCTCCACTTT
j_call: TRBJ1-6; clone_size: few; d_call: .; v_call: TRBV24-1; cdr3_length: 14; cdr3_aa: CAVAGSSYNSPLHF; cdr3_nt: TGTGCCGTCGCCGGAAGCTCCTATAATTCACCCCTCCACTTT
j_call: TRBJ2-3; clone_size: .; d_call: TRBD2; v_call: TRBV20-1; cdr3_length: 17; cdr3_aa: CSAIGTSGMWETDTQYF; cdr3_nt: TGCAGTGCTATAGGGACTAGCGGGATGTGGGAGACAGATACGCAGTATTTT
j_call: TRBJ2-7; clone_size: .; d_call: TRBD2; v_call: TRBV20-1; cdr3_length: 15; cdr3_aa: CSARSGTSGTYEQYF; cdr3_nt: TGCAGTGCTCGATCCGGGACTAGCGGAACCTACGAGCAGTACTTC
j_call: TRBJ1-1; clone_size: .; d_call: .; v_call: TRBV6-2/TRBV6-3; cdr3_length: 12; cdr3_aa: CASSTSWLEAFF; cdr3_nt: TGTGCCAGCAGTACCTCTTGGCTTGAAGCTTTCTTT
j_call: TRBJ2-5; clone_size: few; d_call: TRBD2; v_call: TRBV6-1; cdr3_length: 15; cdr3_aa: CASSSLGGVGETQYF; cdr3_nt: TGTGCCAGCAGCTCCCTTGGGGGGGTAGGGGAGACCCAGTACTTC
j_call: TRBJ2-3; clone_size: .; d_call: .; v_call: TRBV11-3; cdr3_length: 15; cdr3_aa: CASSLRRKGRDTQYF; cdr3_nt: TGTGCCAGCAGCCTACGGAGGAAGGGTCGGGATACGCAGTATTTT
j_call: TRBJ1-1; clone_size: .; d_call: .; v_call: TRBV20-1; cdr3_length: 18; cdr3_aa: CSARPITIEGGMNTEAFF; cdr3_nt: TGCAGTGCTAGACCGATCACAATCGAGGGGGGCATGAACACTGAAGCTTTCTTT
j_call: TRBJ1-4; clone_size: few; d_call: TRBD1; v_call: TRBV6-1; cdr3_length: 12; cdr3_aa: CASRGPGGKLFF; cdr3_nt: TGTGCCAGCAGGGGGCCAGGGGGAAAACTGTTTTTT
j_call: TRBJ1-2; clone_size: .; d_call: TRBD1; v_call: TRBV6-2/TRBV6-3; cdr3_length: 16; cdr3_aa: CASEDRGGPLNYGYTF; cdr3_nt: TGTGCCAGCGAGGACAGGGGAGGCCCCCTTAACTATGGCTACACCTTC
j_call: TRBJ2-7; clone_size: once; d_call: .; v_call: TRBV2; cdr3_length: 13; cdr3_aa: CASSAELTYEQYF; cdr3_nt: TGTGCCAGCAGCGCGGAACTTACCTACGAGCAGTACTTC
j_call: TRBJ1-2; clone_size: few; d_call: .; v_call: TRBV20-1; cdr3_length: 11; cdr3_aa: CSARDEGAGTF; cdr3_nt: TGCAGTGCTAGAGATGAGGGTGCGGGAACCTTC
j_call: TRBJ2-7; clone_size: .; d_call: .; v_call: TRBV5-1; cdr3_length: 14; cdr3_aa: CASSSNREPYEQYF; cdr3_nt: TGCGCCAGCAGCTCCAACAGGGAGCCCTACGAGCAGTACTTC
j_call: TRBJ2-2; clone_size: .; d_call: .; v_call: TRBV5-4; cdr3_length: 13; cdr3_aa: CASSDQNPGELFF; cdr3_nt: TGTGCCAGCAGCGACCAGAATCCCGGGGAGCTGTTTTTT
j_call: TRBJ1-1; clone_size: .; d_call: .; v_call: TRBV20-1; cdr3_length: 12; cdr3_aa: CSATKGLREAFF; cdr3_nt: TGCAGTGCTACTAAGGGACTCCGTGAAGCTTTCTTT